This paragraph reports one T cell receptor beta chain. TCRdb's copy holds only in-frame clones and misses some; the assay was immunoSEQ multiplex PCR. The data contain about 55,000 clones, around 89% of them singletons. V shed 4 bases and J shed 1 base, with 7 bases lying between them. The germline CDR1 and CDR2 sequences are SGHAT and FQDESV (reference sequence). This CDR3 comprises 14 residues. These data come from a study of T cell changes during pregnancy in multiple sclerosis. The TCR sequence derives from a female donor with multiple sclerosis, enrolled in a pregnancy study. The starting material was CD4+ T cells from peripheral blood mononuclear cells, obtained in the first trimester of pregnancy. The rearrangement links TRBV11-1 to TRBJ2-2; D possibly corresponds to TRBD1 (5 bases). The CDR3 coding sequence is TGTGCCAGCAGCTCACAGGTGAACACCGGGGAGCTGTTTTTT. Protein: CASSSQVNTGELFF.